The T cell receptor (beta chain) described here comes from a study of Graves' ophthalmopathy and Graves' hyperthyroidism. Germline V gene lookup returns CDR1 SGHDN and CDR2 FVKESK. The V gene lost 3 bases and the J gene lost 5 bases, with 13 bases spanning the gap. The CDR3 consists of 14 residues. About this clonotype: The antigen remains undetermined. This may arise from a read error, as a much more abundant clone is one base away. Lacking the conserved final phenylalanine or tryptophan, this CDR3 likely reflects a read error.

General observations from the study: Discrimination between ophthalmopathy and stable hyperthyroidism by a 13-signature model showed roughly 88% sensitivity and about 84% specificity.

CDR3 regions of TCR beta were amplified from RNA transcripts. RT-PCR with HTBI primers came first, then second-round multiplex PCR. MiXCR, run by TCRdb on the multiplex PCR reads, gives a single entry per CDR3 protein. The sample contains around 1,000,000 distinct CDR3 sequences, approximately 35% of which appear only once. The chain employs TRBV14 and TRBJ1-1; D gene unclear. The clonotype comes from an adult man with Graves' hyperthyroidism. The sequenced material came from peripheral blood or thyroid tissue (not recorded which). This CDR3 is CASSHSGLATEAFL. CDR3 DNA: TGTGCCAGCAGCCACTCTGGACTGGCGACTGAAGCTTTCCTT.